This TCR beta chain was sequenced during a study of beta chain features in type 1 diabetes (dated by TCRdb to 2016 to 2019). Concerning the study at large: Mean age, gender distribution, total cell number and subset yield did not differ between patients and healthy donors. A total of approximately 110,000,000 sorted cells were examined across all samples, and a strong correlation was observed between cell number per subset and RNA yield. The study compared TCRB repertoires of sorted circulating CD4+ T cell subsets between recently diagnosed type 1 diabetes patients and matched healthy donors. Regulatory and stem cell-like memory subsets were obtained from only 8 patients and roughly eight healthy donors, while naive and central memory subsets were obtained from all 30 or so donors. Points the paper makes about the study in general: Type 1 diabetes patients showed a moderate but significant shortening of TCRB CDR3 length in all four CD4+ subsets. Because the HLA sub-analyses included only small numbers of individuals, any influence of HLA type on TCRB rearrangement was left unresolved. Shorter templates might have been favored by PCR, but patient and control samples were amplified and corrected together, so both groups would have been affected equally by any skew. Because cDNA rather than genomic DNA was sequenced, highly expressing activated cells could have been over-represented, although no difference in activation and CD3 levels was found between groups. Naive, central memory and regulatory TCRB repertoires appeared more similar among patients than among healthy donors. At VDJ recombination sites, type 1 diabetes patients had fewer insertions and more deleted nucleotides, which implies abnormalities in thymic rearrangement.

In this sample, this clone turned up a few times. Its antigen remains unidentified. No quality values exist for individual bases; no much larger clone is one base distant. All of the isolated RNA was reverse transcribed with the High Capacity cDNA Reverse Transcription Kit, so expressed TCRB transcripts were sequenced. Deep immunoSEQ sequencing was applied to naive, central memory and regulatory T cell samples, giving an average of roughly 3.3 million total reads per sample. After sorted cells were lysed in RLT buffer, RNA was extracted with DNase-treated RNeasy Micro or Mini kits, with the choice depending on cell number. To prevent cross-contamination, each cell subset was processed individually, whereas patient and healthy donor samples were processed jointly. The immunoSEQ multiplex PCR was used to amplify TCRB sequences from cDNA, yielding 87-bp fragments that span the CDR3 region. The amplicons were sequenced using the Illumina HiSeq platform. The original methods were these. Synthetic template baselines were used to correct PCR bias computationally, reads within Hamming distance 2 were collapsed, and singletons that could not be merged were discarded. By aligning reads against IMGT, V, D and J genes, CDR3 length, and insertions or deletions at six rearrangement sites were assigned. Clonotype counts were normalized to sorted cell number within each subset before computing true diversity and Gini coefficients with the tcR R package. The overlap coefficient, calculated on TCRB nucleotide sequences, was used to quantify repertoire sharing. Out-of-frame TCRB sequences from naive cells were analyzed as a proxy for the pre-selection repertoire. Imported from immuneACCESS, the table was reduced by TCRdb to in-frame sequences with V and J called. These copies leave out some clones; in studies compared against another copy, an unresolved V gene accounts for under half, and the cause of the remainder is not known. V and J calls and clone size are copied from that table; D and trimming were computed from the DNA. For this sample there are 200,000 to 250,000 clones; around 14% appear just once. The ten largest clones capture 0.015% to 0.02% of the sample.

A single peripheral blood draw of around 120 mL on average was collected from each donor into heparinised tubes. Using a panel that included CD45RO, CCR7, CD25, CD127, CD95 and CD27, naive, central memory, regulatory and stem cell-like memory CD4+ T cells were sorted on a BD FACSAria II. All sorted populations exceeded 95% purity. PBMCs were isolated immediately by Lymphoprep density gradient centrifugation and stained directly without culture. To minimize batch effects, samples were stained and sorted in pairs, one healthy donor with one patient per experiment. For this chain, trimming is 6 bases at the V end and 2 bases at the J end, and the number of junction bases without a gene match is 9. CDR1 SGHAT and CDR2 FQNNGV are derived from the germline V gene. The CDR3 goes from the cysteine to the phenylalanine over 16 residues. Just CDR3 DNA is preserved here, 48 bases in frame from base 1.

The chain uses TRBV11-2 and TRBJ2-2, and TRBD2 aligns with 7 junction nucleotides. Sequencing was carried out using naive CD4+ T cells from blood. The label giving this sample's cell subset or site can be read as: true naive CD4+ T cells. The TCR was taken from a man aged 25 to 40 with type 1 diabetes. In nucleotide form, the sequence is TGTGCCAGCAGACCTCTGTCGGGGGGAAACACCGGGGAGCTGTTTTTT. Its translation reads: CASRPLSGGNTGELFF. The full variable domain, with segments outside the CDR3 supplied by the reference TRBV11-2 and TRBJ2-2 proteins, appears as EAGVAQSPRYKIIEKRQSVAFWCNPISGHATLYWYQQILGQGPKLLIQFQNNGVVDDSQLPKDRFSAERLKGVDSTLKIQPAKLEDSAVYLCASRPLSGGNTGELFFGEGSRLTVL.